This section outlines one TCR beta chain sequence together with its context. These data come from a study of shared clonotypes between healthy human individuals. Only in-frame clones appear in the TCRdb table, and some are missing; sequencing was by immunoSEQ multiplex PCR. The sample includes 190,000 or so clones, about 66% seen only once; the top ten take about 10%. CDR3 length equals 14 residues. Germline V gene lookup returns CDR1 SNHLY and CDR2 FYNNEI. The ends were cut back, 4 bases at V and 8 bases at J, with 17 bases in the middle. The V and J genes are TRBV2 and TRBJ1-2; tentative D call: TRBD1 (5 bases). The TCR sequence derives from a man aged 25-40 years in good health. Sequences were obtained from memory CD4+ T cells sorted from blood. Subset meaning: CD45RA-negative fraction. CDR3 coding DNA: TGTGCCAGCAGTGGATCCGGGACGAGGGAGGGCTACACCTTC. It specifies CASSGSGTREGYTF.